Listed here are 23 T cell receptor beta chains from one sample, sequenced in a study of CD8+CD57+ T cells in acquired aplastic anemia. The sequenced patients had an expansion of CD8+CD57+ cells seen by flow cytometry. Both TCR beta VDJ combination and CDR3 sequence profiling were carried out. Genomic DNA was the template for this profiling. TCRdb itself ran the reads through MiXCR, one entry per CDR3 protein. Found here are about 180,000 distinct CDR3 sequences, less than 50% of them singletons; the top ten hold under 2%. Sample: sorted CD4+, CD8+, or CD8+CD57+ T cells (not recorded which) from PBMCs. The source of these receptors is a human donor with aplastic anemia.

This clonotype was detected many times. The CDR3 protein is CASIGQFGEAFF. CDR3 sequence (DNA): TGTGCCAGCATCGGACAGTTCGGTGAAGCTTTCTTT. The gene calls are TRBV7-9 and TRBJ1-1; tentatively, D is TRBD1 (6 bases). Trimming cost V 7 bases and J 7 bases, with 13 bases left between them. This CDR3 spans 12 amino acids. Germline V CDR1 and CDR2: SEHNR, FQNEAQ (reference sequence).

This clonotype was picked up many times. CDR3 loop: CASSLGTGGSLNEQFF. The CDR3 coding sequence is TGTGCCAGCAGCTTAGGGACCGGCGGGAGCCTAAATGAGCAGTTCTTC. The genes are TRBV7-7 and TRBJ2-1, with 7 bases fitting TRBD2. The CDR3 consists of 16 residues. V trimming: 1 base; J trimming: 7 bases; junction bases outside the gene matches: 10. In germline, CDR1 is SSHAT, CDR2 FNYEAQ (reference sequence).

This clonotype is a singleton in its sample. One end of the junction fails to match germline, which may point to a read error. CDR3 protein: CASSLARTGTNEQFF. In nucleotides, the CDR3 is TGTGCTAGCAGCTTAGCCAGAACAGGGACCAATGAGCAGTTCTTC. This rearrangement joins TRBV7-7 to TRBJ2-1, with D possibly TRBD1 on 6 matching bases. CDR3 length equals 15 residues. Per germline, CDR1 SSHAT and CDR2 FNYEAQ (reference sequence).

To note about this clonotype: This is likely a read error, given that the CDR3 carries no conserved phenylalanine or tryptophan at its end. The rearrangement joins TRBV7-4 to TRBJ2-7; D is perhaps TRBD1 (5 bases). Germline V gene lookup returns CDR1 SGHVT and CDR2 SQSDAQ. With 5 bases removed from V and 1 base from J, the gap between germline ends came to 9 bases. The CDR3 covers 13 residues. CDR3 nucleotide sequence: TGTGCCAGCAGCGCCCGGACATCCTACGAGCAGTACTCC. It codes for CASSARTSYEQYS.

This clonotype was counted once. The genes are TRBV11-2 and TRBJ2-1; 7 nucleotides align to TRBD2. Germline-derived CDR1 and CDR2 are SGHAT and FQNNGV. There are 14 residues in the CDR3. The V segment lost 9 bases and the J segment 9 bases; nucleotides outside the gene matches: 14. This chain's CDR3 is CASSIDPSGSEQFF. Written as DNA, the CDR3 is TGTGCCAGTAGTATAGACCCTAGCGGCAGTGAGCAGTTCTTC.

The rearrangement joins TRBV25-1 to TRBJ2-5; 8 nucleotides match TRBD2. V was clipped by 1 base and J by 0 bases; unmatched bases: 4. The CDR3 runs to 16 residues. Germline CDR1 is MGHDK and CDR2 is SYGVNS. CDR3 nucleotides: TGTGCCAGCAGTGAATTACGGGGGGGGAACCAAGAGACCCAGTACTTC. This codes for CASSELRGGNQETQYF. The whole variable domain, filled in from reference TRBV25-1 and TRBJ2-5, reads EADIYQTPRYLVIGTGKKITLECSQTMGHDKMYWYQQDPGMELHLIHYSYGVNSTEKGDLSSESTVSRIRTEHFPLTLESARPSHTSQYLCASSELRGGNQETQYFGPGTRLLVL.

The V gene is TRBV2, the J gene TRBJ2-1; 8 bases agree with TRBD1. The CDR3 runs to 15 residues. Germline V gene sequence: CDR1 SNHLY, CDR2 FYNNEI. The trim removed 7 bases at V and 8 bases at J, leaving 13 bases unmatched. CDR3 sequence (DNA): TGTGCCAGCACCGACCCAGGGGGCCGGGTAGATGAGCAGTTCTTC. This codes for CASTDPGGRVDEQFF.

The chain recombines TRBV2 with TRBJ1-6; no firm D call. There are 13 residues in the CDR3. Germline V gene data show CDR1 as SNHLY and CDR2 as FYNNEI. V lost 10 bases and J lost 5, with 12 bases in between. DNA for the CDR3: TGTGCCATAGGCCCTAGTAATAATTCACCCCTCCACTTT. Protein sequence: CAIGPSNNSPLHF.

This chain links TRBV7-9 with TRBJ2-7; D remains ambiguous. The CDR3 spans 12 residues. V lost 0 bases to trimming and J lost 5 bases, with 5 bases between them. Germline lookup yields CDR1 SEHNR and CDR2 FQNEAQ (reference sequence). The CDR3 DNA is TGTGCCAGCAGCTTAGCACGGAACGAGCAGTACTTC. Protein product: CASSLARNEQYF.

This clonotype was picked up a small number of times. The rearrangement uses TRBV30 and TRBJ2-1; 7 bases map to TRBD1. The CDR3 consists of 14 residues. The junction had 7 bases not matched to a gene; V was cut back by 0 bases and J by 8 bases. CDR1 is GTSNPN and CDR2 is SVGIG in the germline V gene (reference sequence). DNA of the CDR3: TGTGCCTGGAGTGTAGGTCTAGGGGGCGATGAGCAGTTCTTC. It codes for CAWSVGLGGDEQFF.

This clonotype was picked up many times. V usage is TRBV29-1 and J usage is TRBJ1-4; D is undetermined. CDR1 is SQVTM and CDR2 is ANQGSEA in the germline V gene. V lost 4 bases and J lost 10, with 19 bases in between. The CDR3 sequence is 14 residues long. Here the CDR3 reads CSVAFTGEGGKLFF. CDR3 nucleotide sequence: TGCAGCGTTGCGTTTACGGGTGAGGGTGGAAAACTGTTTTTT.

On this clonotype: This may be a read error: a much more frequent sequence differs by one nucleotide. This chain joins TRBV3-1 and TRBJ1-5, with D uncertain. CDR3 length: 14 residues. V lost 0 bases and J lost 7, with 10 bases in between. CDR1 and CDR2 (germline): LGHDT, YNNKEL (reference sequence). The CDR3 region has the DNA TGTGCCAGCAGCCAAGATAGATCGGGGCAGCCCCAGCATTTT. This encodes CASSQDRSGQPQHF.

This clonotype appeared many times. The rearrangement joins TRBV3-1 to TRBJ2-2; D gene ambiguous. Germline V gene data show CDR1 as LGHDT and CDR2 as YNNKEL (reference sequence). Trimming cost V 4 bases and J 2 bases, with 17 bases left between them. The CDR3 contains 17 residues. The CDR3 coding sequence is TGTGCCAGCAGCCCCCGATGGGGTCGCGCAAACACCGGGGAGCTGTTTTTT. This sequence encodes CASSPRWGRANTGELFF.

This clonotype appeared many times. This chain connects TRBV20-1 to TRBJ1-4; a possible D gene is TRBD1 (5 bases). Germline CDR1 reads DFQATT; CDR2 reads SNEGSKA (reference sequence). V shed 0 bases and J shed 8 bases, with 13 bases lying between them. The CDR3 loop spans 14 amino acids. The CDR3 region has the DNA TGCAGTGCTAGAGATATTAGGGGCGGCGAAAAACTGTTTTTT. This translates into CSARDIRGGEKLFF.

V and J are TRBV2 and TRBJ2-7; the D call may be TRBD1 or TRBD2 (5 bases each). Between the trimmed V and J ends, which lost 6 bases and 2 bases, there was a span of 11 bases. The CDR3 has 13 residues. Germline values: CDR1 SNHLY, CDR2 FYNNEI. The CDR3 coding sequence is TGTGCCAGCAGGGGGGTGGGACCCTACGAGCAGTACTTC. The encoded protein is CASRGVGPYEQYF.

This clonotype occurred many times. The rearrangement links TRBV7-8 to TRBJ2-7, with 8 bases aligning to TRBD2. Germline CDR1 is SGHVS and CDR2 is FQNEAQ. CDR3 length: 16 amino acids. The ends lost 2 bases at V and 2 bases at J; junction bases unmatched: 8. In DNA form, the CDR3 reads TGTGCCAGCAGCTTACCAGCGGGAGCGCCGCCCTACGAGCAGTACTTC. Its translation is CASSLPAGAPPYEQYF.

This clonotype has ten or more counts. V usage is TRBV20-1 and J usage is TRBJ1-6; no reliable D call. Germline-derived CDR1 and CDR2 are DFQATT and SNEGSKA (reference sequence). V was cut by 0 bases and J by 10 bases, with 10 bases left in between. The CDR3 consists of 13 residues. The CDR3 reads CSARDHPGSPLHF. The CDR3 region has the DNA TGCAGTGCTAGAGATCACCCAGGCTCACCCCTCCACTTT.

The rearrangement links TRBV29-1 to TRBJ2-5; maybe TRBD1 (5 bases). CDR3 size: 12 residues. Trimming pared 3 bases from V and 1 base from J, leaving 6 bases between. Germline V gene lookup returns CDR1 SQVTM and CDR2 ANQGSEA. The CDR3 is CSVETVQETQYF. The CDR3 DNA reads TGCAGCGTTGAGACAGTCCAAGAGACCCAGTACTTC.

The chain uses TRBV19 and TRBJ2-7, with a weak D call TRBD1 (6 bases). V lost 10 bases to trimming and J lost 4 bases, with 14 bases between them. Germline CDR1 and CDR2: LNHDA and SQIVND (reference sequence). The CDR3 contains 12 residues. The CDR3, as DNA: TGTGCCACCACAGGGCCGCTGTACGAGCAGTACTTC. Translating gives CATTGPLYEQYF.

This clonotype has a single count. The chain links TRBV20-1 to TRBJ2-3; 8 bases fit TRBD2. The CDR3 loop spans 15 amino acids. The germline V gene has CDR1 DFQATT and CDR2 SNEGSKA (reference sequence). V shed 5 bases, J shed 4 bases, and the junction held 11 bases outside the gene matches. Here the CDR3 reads CSAWKPGGASDTQYF. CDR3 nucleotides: TGCAGTGCTTGGAAGCCGGGGGGGGCCTCAGATACGCAGTATTTT.

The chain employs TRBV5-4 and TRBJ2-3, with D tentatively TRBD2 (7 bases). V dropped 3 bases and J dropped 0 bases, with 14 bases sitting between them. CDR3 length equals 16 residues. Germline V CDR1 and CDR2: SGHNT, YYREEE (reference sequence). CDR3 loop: CASSWGGGRSTDTQYF. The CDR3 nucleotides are TGTGCCAGCAGCTGGGGGGGCGGGAGAAGCACAGATACGCAGTATTTT. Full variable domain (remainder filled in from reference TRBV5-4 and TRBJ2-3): ETGVTQSPTHLIKTRGQQVTLRCSSQSGHNTVSWYQQALGQGPQFIFQYYREEENGRGNFPPRFSGLQFPNYSSELNVNALELDDSALYLCASSWGGGRSTDTQYFGPGTRLTVL.

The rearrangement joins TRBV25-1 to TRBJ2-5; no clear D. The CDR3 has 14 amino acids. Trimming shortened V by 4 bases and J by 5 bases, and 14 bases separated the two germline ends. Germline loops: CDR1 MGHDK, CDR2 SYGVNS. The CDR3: CASSASPPAETQYF. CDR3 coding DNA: TGTGCCAGCAGTGCCTCCCCTCCCGCGGAGACCCAGTACTTC. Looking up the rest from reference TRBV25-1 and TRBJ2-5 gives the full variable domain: EADIYQTPRYLVIGTGKKITLECSQTMGHDKMYWYQQDPGMELHLIHYSYGVNSTEKGDLSSESTVSRIRTEHFPLTLESARPSHTSQYLCASSASPPAETQYFGPGTRLLVL.

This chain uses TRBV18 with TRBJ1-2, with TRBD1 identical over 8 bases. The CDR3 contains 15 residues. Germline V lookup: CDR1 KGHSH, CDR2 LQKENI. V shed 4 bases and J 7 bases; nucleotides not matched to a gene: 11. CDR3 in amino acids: CASSRGQAEKRGYTF. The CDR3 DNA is TGTGCCAGCTCACGGGGACAGGCGGAGAAGCGTGGCTACACCTTC.